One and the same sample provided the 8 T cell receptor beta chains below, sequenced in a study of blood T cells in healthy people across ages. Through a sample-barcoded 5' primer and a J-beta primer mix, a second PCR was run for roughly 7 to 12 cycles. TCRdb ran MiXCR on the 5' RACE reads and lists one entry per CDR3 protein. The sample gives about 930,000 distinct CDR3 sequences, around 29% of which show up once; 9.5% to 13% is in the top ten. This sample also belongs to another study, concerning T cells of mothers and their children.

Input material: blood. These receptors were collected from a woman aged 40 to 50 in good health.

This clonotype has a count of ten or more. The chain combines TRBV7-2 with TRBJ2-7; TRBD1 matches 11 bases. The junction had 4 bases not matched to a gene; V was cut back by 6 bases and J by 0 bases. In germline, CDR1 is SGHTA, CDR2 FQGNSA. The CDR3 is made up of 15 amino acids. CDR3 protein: CASRWGTGGSYEQYF. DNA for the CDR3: TGTGCCAGCAGATGGGGGACAGGGGGCTCCTACGAGCAGTACTTC.

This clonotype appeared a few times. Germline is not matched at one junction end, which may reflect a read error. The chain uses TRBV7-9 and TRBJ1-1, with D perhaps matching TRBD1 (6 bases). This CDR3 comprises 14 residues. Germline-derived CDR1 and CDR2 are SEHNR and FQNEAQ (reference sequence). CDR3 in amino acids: CASSFLGRDTEPFF. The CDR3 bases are TGTGCCAGCAGCTTCTTGGGGAGGGACACTGAACCTTTCTTT.

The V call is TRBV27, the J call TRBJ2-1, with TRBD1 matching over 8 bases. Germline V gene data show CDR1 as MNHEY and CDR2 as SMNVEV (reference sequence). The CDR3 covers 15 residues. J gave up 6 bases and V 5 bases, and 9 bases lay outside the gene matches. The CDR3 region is CASSLGQGLINEQFF. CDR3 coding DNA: TGTGCCAGCAGTCTCGGACAGGGTCTTATCAATGAGCAGTTCTTC.

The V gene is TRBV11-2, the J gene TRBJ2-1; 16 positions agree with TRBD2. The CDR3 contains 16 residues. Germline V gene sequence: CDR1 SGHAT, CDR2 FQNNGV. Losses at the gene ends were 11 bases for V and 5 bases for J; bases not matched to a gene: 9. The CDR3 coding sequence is TGTGCCCGCAATGGGACTAGCGGGGGGGCCGACAATGAGCAGTTCTTC. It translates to CARNGTSGGADNEQFF.

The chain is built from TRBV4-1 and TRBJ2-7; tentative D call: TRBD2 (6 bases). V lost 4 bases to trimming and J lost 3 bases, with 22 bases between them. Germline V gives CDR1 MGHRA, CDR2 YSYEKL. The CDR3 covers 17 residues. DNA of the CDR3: TGCGCCAGCAGCCCCATTCAGGTCGCAGGGAGGCGCTACGAGCAGTACTTC. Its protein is CASSPIQVAGRRYEQYF.

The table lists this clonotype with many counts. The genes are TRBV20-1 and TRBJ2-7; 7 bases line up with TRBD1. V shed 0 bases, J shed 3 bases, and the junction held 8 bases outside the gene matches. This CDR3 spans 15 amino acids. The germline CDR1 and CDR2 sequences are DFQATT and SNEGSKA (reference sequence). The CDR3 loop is CSAREKGTAHYEQYF. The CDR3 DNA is TGCAGTGCTAGAGAGAAGGGGACAGCTCACTACGAGCAGTACTTC.

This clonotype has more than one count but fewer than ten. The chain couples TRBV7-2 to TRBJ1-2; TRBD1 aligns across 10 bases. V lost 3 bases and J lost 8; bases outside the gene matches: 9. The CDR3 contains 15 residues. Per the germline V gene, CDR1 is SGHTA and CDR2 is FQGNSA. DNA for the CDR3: TGTGCCAGCAGCTTCACCGGGACAGGGGTGGACGGCTACACCTTC. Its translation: CASSFTGTGVDGYTF.

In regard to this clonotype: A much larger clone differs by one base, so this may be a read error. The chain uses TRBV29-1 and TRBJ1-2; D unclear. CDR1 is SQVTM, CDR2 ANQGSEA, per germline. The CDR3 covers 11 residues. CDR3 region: CNSVTSGGYTF. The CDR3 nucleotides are TGCAACAGCGTGACGTCTGGTGGCTACACCTTC.